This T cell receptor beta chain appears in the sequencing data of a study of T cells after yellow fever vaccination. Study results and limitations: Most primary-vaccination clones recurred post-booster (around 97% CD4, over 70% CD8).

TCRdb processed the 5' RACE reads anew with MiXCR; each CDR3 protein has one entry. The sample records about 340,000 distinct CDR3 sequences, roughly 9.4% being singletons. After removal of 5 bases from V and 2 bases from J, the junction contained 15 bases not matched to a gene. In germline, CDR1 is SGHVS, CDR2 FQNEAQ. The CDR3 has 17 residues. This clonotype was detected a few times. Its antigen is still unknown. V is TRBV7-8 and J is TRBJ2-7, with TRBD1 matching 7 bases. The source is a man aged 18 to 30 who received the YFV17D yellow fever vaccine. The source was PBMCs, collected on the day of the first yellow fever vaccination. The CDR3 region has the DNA TGTGCCAGCAGCCCTAGAGGCTCCGGGACAGTTCCCTACGAGCAGTACTTC. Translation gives CASSPRGSGTVPYEQYF.